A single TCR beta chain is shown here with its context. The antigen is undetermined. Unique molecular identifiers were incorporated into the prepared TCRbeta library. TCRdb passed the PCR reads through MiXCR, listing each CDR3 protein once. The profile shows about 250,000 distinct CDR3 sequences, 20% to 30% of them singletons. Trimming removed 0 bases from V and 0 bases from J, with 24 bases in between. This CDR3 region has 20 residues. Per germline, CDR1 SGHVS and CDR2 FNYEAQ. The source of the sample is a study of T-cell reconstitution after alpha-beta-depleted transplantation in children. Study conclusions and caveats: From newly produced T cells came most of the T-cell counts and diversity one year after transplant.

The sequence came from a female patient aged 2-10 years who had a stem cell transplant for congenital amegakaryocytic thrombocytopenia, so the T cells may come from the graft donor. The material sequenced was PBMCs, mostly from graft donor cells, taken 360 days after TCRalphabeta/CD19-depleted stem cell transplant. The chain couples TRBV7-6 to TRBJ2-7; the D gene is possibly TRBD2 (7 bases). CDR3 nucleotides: TGTGCCAGCAGCTTAGCGGGGGCTAGCGGTACTTACCGCTACTCCTACGAGCAGTACTTC. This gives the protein CASSLAGASGTYRYSYEQYF. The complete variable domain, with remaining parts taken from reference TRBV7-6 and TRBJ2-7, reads GAGVSQSPRYKVTKRGQDVALRCDPISGHVSLYWYRQALGQGPEFLTYFNYEAQQDKSGLPNDRFSAERPEGSISTLTIQRTEQRDSAMYRCASSLAGASGTYRYSYEQYFGPGTRLTVT.